Below, one TCR beta chain is given with its context. This entry is derived from a study of blood T cell repertoires in COVID-19. V lost 5 bases, J lost 8 bases, and 11 bases stayed unmatched. The CDR3 runs to 14 residues. Germline loops: CDR1 SGHTA, CDR2 FQGTGA. Using immunoSEQ multiplex PCR, the repertoire was profiled, and TCRdb retains in-frame clones only, with some absent. Of 200,000 to 250,000 clones in the sample, 88% were seen once. V usage is TRBV7-3 and J usage is TRBJ1-2; 7 positions agree with TRBD1. The sequence came from a woman in her sixties or seventies with acute or convalescent COVID-19. Sequenced material: peripheral blood. The CDR3 region is CASSVDRVSYGYTF. Here the CDR3 DNA reads TGTGCCAGCAGCGTCGACAGGGTTTCATACGGCTACACCTTC.